These T cell receptor beta chains were read from a single sample in a study of blood T cells in healthy people across ages. Using its own MiXCR run on the 5' RACE reads, TCRdb lists one record per CDR3 protein. The data contain just over 1 million distinct CDR3 sequences, 40% to 55% of them singletons. Sample: blood. Receptors were obtained from a woman aged 60-75 years in good health. CDR3s include the opening cysteine and the closing phenylalanine or tryptophan. The order of the fields is CDR3 length, D gene, clone size, V gene, J gene, CDR3 DNA, CDR3 protein. A D gene is named only where the DNA matches it firmly. Rows give clone size only sometimes, using once, few, many, or a class for an expanded clone.

cdr3_length: 18
d_call: -
clone_size: few
v_call: TRBV10-3
j_call: TRBJ1-1
cdr3_nt: TGTGCCATCATCCCGGAGGGGGGTAGGCTGGCTCAGAACACTGAAGCTTTCTTT
cdr3_aa: CAIIPEGGRLAQNTEAFF

cdr3_length: 14
d_call: TRBD1
clone_size: -
v_call: TRBV11-1
j_call: TRBJ2-6
cdr3_nt: TGTGCCAGCAGCTCAAGACAGGGGAATTCCGTCCTGACTTTC
cdr3_aa: CASSSRQGNSVLTF

cdr3_length: 16
d_call: TRBD1
clone_size: -
v_call: TRBV29-1
j_call: TRBJ2-7
cdr3_nt: TGCAGCGTTGAAGGGTGGGGGTCAGGGGGCTCCTACGAGCAGTACTTC
cdr3_aa: CSVEGWGSGGSYEQYF

cdr3_length: 14
d_call: TRBD1
clone_size: few
v_call: TRBV18
j_call: TRBJ2-7
cdr3_nt: TGTGCCAGCTCACCGGGACAGGCTCTCTACGAGCAGTACTTC
cdr3_aa: CASSPGQALYEQYF

cdr3_length: 14
d_call: -
clone_size: -
v_call: TRBV14
j_call: TRBJ1-1
cdr3_nt: TGTGCCAGCGGATCGGACACCTCGAACACTGAAGCTTTCTTT
cdr3_aa: CASGSDTSNTEAFF

cdr3_length: 15
d_call: TRBD2
clone_size: few
v_call: TRBV27
j_call: TRBJ2-1
cdr3_nt: TGTGCCAGCAGCCATCCCGGACTAGCCAACAATGAGCAGTTCTTC
cdr3_aa: CASSHPGLANNEQFF

cdr3_length: 17
d_call: TRBD1
clone_size: few
v_call: TRBV11-2
j_call: TRBJ2-3
cdr3_nt: TGTGCCAGCAGCTTAACTGGGACAGGGTTAGGCACAGATACGCAGTATTTT
cdr3_aa: CASSLTGTGLGTDTQYF

cdr3_length: 14
d_call: -
clone_size: -
v_call: TRBV5-1
j_call: TRBJ2-1
cdr3_nt: TGCGCCAGCAGCGCTTGGGATGGCTACAATGAGCAGTTCTTC
cdr3_aa: CASSAWDGYNEQFF

cdr3_length: 16
d_call: TRBD1
clone_size: -
v_call: TRBV4-3
j_call: TRBJ2-7
cdr3_nt: TGCGCCAGCAGCCAAGGAGTAGGACAGGGTATATACGAGCAGTACTTC
cdr3_aa: CASSQGVGQGIYEQYF

cdr3_length: 17
d_call: -
clone_size: -
v_call: TRBV6-1
j_call: TRBJ2-1
cdr3_nt: TGTGCCAGCAGCCGACCCTACGATTACTTATCTGACAATGAGCAGTTCTTC
cdr3_aa: CASSRPYDYLSDNEQFF

cdr3_length: 15
d_call: -
clone_size: many
v_call: TRBV9
j_call: TRBJ2-5
cdr3_nt: TGTGCCAGCAGCGTAGGTGACAGTCTCCAAGAGACCCAGTACTTC
cdr3_aa: CASSVGDSLQETQYF

cdr3_length: 15
d_call: TRBD1
clone_size: -
v_call: TRBV27
j_call: TRBJ2-7
cdr3_nt: TGTGCCAGCAGTACCACCGGGACAGGGGAAGGCGAGCAGTACTTC
cdr3_aa: CASSTTGTGEGEQYF

cdr3_length: 16
d_call: -
clone_size: -
v_call: TRBV7-2
j_call: TRBJ2-7
cdr3_nt: TGTGCCAGCAGCTTAGCCCAGCGCCCTTTAGACAATGAGCAGTACTTC
cdr3_aa: CASSLAQRPLDNEQYF

cdr3_length: 15
d_call: TRBD2
clone_size: -
v_call: TRBV20-1
j_call: TRBJ2-7
cdr3_nt: TGCAGTGCTAGAGAGATAGCGGGAGAGAGCTACGAGCAGTACTTC
cdr3_aa: CSAREIAGESYEQYF

cdr3_length: 17
d_call: -
clone_size: once
v_call: TRBV3-1
j_call: TRBJ2-1
cdr3_nt: TGTGCCAGCAGCCCACGCATAGCGGTTCTCTCCTACAATGAGCAGTTCTTC
cdr3_aa: CASSPRIAVLSYNEQFF

cdr3_length: 16
d_call: TRBD1
clone_size: -
v_call: TRBV28
j_call: TRBJ2-5
cdr3_nt: TGTGCCAGCAGTTTAACGGGACAGGGTTGGGTTGGGACCCAGTACTTC
cdr3_aa: CASSLTGQGWVGTQYF

cdr3_length: 12
d_call: -
clone_size: -
v_call: TRBV25-1
j_call: TRBJ2-4
cdr3_nt: TGTGCCAGCAGTTTGGGGACACACACTTGGTACTTC
cdr3_aa: CASSLGTHTWYF

cdr3_length: 16
d_call: TRBD1
clone_size: few
v_call: TRBV6-1
j_call: TRBJ1-6
cdr3_nt: TGTGCCAGCAGTGGGGACAGGGGCCCCTATAATTCACCCCTCCACTTT
cdr3_aa: CASSGDRGPYNSPLHF

cdr3_length: 16
d_call: -
clone_size: -
v_call: TRBV5-6
j_call: TRBJ2-7
cdr3_nt: TGTGCCAGCAGCTTGGATGGAGGTCAGATCTCCTACGAGCAGTACTTC
cdr3_aa: CASSLDGGQISYEQYF

cdr3_length: 17
d_call: TRBD1
clone_size: -
v_call: TRBV6-6
j_call: TRBJ1-5
cdr3_nt: TGTGCCAGCAGTTACCCCCGGGACAGGGACCTCAATCAGCCCCAGCATTTT
cdr3_aa: CASSYPRDRDLNQPQHF

cdr3_length: 15
d_call: TRBD2
clone_size: few
v_call: TRBV9
j_call: TRBJ2-3
cdr3_nt: TGTGCCAGCAGACCCGGACTAGCCCACACAGATACGCAGTATTTT
cdr3_aa: CASRPGLAHTDTQYF

cdr3_length: 18
d_call: TRBD2
clone_size: few
v_call: TRBV9
j_call: TRBJ2-3
cdr3_nt: TGTGCCAGCAGCGGAGGTAGGACTAGCGGGTTGAGCACAGATACGCAGTATTTT
cdr3_aa: CASSGGRTSGLSTDTQYF

cdr3_length: 13
d_call: -
clone_size: -
v_call: TRBV2
j_call: TRBJ1-2
cdr3_nt: TGTGCCAGCAGTGAGGCAGTGCTAGGGGGCTACACCTTC
cdr3_aa: CASSEAVLGGYTF

cdr3_length: 15
d_call: -
clone_size: -
v_call: TRBV14
j_call: TRBJ1-6
cdr3_nt: TGTGCCAGCAGCCTCGCCGGCAGGCATAATTCACCCCTCCACTTT
cdr3_aa: CASSLAGRHNSPLHF

cdr3_length: 14
d_call: TRBD1
clone_size: -
v_call: TRBV28
j_call: TRBJ2-7
cdr3_nt: TGTGCCAGCAGTTCGGGACAGCCTTCCTACGAGCAGTACTTC
cdr3_aa: CASSSGQPSYEQYF

cdr3_length: 12
d_call: -
clone_size: -
v_call: TRBV14
j_call: TRBJ2-7
cdr3_nt: TGTGCCAGCAGCCAAATCGTCGCCGAGCAGTACTTC
cdr3_aa: CASSQIVAEQYF

cdr3_length: 14
d_call: -
clone_size: -
v_call: TRBV9
j_call: TRBJ2-1
cdr3_nt: TGTGCCAGCAGCGTTCGGCTAGTTGGTAGTGAGCAGTTCTTC
cdr3_aa: CASSVRLVGSEQFF

cdr3_length: 16
d_call: -
clone_size: -
v_call: TRBV10-1
j_call: TRBJ2-1
cdr3_nt: TGCGCCAGCAGTGAGTCGAGTAGCCGCACCTACAATGAGCAGTTCTTC
cdr3_aa: CASSESSSRTYNEQFF

cdr3_length: 17
d_call: -
clone_size: few
v_call: TRBV20-1
j_call: TRBJ2-1
cdr3_nt: TGCAGTGCTAGAGACGCCCTTAGCGGTAGCTCCTACAATGAGCAGTTCTTC
cdr3_aa: CSARDALSGSSYNEQFF

cdr3_length: 14
d_call: -
clone_size: few
v_call: TRBV4-2
j_call: TRBJ2-5
cdr3_nt: TGTGCCAGCAGCCAAGATGTCGCCGGCGAGACCCAGTACTTC
cdr3_aa: CASSQDVAGETQYF

cdr3_length: 14
d_call: -
clone_size: -
v_call: TRBV28
j_call: TRBJ1-1
cdr3_nt: TGTGCCAGCAGGTTTAGGGTGGGCGGGACTGAAGCTTTCTTT
cdr3_aa: CASRFRVGGTEAFF

cdr3_length: 15
d_call: -
clone_size: few
v_call: TRBV7-9
j_call: TRBJ1-1
cdr3_nt: TGTGCCAGCAGCTCCCAAAGTCGTTCGGGGACTGAAGCTTTCTTT
cdr3_aa: CASSSQSRSGTEAFF

cdr3_length: 13
d_call: -
clone_size: -
v_call: TRBV7-6
j_call: TRBJ2-3
cdr3_nt: TGTGCCAGCAGCTTAGGGTCCCCGGATACGCAGTATTTT
cdr3_aa: CASSLGSPDTQYF

cdr3_length: 14
d_call: -
clone_size: few
v_call: TRBV20-1
j_call: TRBJ2-7
cdr3_nt: TGCAGTGCTAGAGCGCGGGGGCGCTCCTACGAGCAGTACTTC
cdr3_aa: CSARARGRSYEQYF

cdr3_length: 14
d_call: -
clone_size: -
v_call: TRBV9
j_call: TRBJ2-1
cdr3_nt: TGTGCCAGCAGCCGAGGACTCCTCATAAGTGAGCAGTTCTTC
cdr3_aa: CASSRGLLISEQFF

cdr3_length: 16
d_call: -
clone_size: -
v_call: TRBV9
j_call: TRBJ2-5
cdr3_nt: TGTGCCAGCAGCGTTTCGGCCGGCAGTCCAATGGAGGCCCAGTACTTC
cdr3_aa: CASSVSAGSPMEAQYF

cdr3_length: 14
d_call: -
clone_size: -
v_call: TRBV24-1
j_call: TRBJ1-5
cdr3_nt: TGTGCCACGGAAACGTCGACCAGGGTTCAGCCCCAGCATTTT
cdr3_aa: CATETSTRVQPQHF

cdr3_length: 15
d_call: -
clone_size: -
v_call: TRBV5-6
j_call: TRBJ2-7
cdr3_nt: TGTGCCAGCAGCTTGGCTGGGGCGGTTTCAGATGAGCAGTACTTC
cdr3_aa: CASSLAGAVSDEQYF

cdr3_length: 15
d_call: TRBD2
clone_size: -
v_call: TRBV20-1
j_call: TRBJ2-1
cdr3_nt: TGCAGTGCTCGGACCCTAGCGGGAGGATGGAATGAGCAGTTCTTC
cdr3_aa: CSARTLAGGWNEQFF

cdr3_length: 15
d_call: -
clone_size: -
v_call: TRBV2
j_call: TRBJ2-7
cdr3_nt: TGTGCCAGCAGCCCGTCGCCGGGACCCAGCAATGAGCAGTACTTC
cdr3_aa: CASSPSPGPSNEQYF

cdr3_length: 12
d_call: -
clone_size: -
v_call: TRBV9
j_call: TRBJ2-2
cdr3_nt: TGTGCCGGCAGCGTAGGAACAGGGGAGCTGTTTTTT
cdr3_aa: CAGSVGTGELFF

cdr3_length: 17
d_call: -
clone_size: few
v_call: TRBV10-3
j_call: TRBJ2-6
cdr3_nt: TGTGCCATCAGTGATCAAATCAGTTTCTCTGGGGCCAACGTCCTGACTTTC
cdr3_aa: CAISDQISFSGANVLTF

cdr3_length: 13
d_call: TRBD1
clone_size: few
v_call: TRBV20-1
j_call: TRBJ2-7
cdr3_nt: TGCAGTGCCTCGGGACAGGGGGGCGTTGGGCAGTACTTC
cdr3_aa: CSASGQGGVGQYF

cdr3_length: 17
d_call: TRBD2
clone_size: -
v_call: TRBV10-3
j_call: TRBJ2-1
cdr3_nt: TGTGCCATCAGTTTTTCACGACTAGCGGGAGCCTACAATGAGCAGTTCTTC
cdr3_aa: CAISFSRLAGAYNEQFF

cdr3_length: 14
d_call: TRBD2
clone_size: -
v_call: TRBV3-1
j_call: TRBJ2-7
cdr3_nt: TGTGCCAGCAGCCAAGTTAGCGGGGGGGCCGAGCAGTACTTC
cdr3_aa: CASSQVSGGAEQYF

cdr3_length: 14
d_call: -
clone_size: -
v_call: TRBV30
j_call: TRBJ2-5
cdr3_nt: TGTGCCTTGAGCTCCGGGACCCTGGAAGAGACCCAGTACTTC
cdr3_aa: CALSSGTLEETQYF

cdr3_length: 20
d_call: TRBD2
clone_size: once
v_call: TRBV7-8
j_call: TRBJ2-1
cdr3_nt: TGTGCCAGCAACTTAGCGCTCCCGGGACTACGGGCGGCTAAGGAGGATGAGCAGTTCTTC
cdr3_aa: CASNLALPGLRAAKEDEQFF